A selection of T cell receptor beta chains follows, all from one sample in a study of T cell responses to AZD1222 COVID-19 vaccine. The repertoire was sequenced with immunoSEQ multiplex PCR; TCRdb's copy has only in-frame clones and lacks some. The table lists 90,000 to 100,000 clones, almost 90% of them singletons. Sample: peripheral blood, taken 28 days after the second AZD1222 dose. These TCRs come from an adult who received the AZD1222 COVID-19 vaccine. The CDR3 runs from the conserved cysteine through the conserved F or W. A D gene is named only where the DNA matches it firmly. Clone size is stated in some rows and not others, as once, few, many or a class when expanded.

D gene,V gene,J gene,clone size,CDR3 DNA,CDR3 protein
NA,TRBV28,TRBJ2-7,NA,TGTGCCAGCAGTCTGCGGGGAATCGGGTCCTACGAGCAGTACTTC,CASSLRGIGSYEQYF
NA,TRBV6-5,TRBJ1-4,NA,TGTGCCAGCAGCGCTCTTAGGGGTGTTAATGAAAAACTGTTTTTT,CASSALRGVNEKLFF
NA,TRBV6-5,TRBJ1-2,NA,TGTGCCACCAGTTCGCAGGGTAACTATGGCTACACCTTC,CATSSQGNYGYTF
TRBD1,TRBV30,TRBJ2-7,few,TGTGCCTGCAGAGGGGGCTTCTACGAGCAGTACTTC,CACRGGFYEQYF
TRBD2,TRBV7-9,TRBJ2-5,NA,TGTGCCAGCAGCGAGGGATCCAGCGGGGGAGGGCAGGAGACCCAGTACTTC,CASSEGSSGGGQETQYF
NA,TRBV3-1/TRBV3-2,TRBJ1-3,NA,TGTGCCAGCAGCGCCCCGGGTGGCCCCCACACCATATATTTT,CASSAPGGPHTIYF
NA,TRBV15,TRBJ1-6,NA,TGTGCCACCAGCAGAGATAAAATTGGTTCACCCCTCCACTTT,CATSRDKIGSPLHF
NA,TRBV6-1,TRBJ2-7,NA,TGTGCCAGCAGAACTGGTCCGGGGACCTACGAGCAGTACTTC,CASRTGPGTYEQYF
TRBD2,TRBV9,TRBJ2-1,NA,TGTGCCAGCAGCGTAGGAGGATCCGGGACTAGCGGGCGGAATGAGCAGTTCTTC,CASSVGGSGTSGRNEQFF
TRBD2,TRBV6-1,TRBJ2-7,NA,TGTGCCAGCAGTGACAGGGGACTAGCGGGGTGGGAGCAGTACTTC,CASSDRGLAGWEQYF
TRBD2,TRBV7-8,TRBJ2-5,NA,TGTGCCAGCAGCCTCACTAGCGAGGAGACCCAGTACTTC,CASSLTSEETQYF
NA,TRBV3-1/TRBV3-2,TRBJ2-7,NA,TGTGCCAGCAGCCAAGAACCAGGAGGGCCCTACGAGCAGTACTTC,CASSQEPGGPYEQYF
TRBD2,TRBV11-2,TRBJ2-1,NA,TGTGCCAGCAGTTGGACTAGCGGAGGGTTATACAATGAGCAGTTCTTC,CASSWTSGGLYNEQFF
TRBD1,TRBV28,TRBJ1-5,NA,TGTGCCAGCAGTCCGAGGACAGGGGATAGCAATCAGCCCCAGCATTTT,CASSPRTGDSNQPQHF
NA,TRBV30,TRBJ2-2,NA,TGTGCCTGGAGTGAATTTGAGATGAACACCGGGGAGCTGTTTTTT,CAWSEFEMNTGELFF
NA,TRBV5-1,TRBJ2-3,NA,TGCGCCAGCAGCTTGGTGCAGGGGAGCCCAGATACGCAGTATTTT,CASSLVQGSPDTQYF
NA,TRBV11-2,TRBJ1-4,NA,TGTGCCAGCAGCCCAACCCGGGGGCGGACACTCGCAACTAATGAAAAACTGTTTTTT,CASSPTRGRTLATNEKLFF
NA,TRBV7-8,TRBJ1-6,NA,TGTGCCAGCAGCTTTCTGGACGGTAATTTACCCCTCCACTTT,CASSFLDGNLPLHF
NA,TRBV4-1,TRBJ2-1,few,TGCGCCAGCAGCCAAGCCCCGGGACTCAGGGATGAGCAGTTCTTC,CASSQAPGLRDEQFF
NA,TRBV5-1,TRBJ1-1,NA,TGCGCCAGCAGCATGGACTCGAACACTGAAGCTTTCTTT,CASSMDSNTEAFF
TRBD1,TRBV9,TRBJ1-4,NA,TGTGCCAGCAGCGAGAGTCGGACAGGGGCGAACCTTAATGAAAAACTGTTTTTT,CASSESRTGANLNEKLFF
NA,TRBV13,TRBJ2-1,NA,TGTGCCAGCAGCTTTTCCAGGGCCGGTGAGCAGTTCTTC,CASSFSRAGEQFF
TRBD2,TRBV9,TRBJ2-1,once,TGTGCCAGCAGCGTTGGACCGGGACTAGCGGGAGGTAAGGTGGGAAATGAGCAGTTCTTC,CASSVGPGLAGGKVGNEQFF
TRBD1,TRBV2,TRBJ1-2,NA,TGTGCCAGAAGAGGGACAGGGGGGAAACTCGGCTACACCTTC,CARRGTGGKLGYTF
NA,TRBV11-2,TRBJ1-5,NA,TGTGCCAGCAGCTTTTCGGGGGCAGCGGGTCAGCCCCAGCATTTT,CASSFSGAAGQPQHF
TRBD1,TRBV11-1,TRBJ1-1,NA,TGTGCCAGCAGTCGACAGGGGAACACTGAAGCTTTCTTT,CASSRQGNTEAFF
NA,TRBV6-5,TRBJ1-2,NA,TGTGCCAGCAGTTACTCGAGGAGCTCTGACGGCTACACCTTC,CASSYSRSSDGYTF
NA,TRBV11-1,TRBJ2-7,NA,TGTGCCAGCAGCTTAAACGGAAACATGGGCGAGCAGTACTTC,CASSLNGNMGEQYF
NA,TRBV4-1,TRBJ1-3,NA,TGCGCCAGCAGCCAAGATTTGCGCAGGGACTCTGGAAACACCATATATTTT,CASSQDLRRDSGNTIYF
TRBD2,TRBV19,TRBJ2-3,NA,TGTGCCAGTAGTATAGCAACTAGCGGGAGGGATACGCAGTATTTT,CASSIATSGRDTQYF
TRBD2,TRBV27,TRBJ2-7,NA,TGTGCCACCGGACTAGCGGCATCCTACGAGCAGTACTTC,CATGLAASYEQYF
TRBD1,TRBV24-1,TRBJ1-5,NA,TGTGCCACCAGGGCAGGGGGGAATCAGCCCCAGCATTTT,CATRAGGNQPQHF
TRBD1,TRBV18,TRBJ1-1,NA,TGTGCCAGCTCACCCACAATCAGCCGGGACAGGGGGGAGAACACTGAAGCTTTCTTT,CASSPTISRDRGENTEAFF
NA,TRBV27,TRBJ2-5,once,TGTGCCAGCAGTCTGGTGGGGAATGGCGCGGAGACCCAGTACTTC,CASSLVGNGAETQYF
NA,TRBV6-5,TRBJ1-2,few,TGTGCCAGCAGCAGGGGAGGGAATGGCTACACCTTC,CASSRGGNGYTF
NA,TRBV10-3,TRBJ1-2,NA,TGTGCCATCAGTGAGGGGGGGGGAGAATATGGCTACACCTTC,CAISEGGGEYGYTF
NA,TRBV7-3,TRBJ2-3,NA,TGTGCCAGCAGCTTAGGGGCGGGACATCGCACAGATACGCAGTATTTT,CASSLGAGHRTDTQYF
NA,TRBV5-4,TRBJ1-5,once,TGTGCCAGCAGCTTGGACACATCCCCAGGGCAGCCCCAGCATTTT,CASSLDTSPGQPQHF
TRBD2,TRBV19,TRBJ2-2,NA,TGTGCCAGTATGAGCGGGAGGGCCACCGGGGAGCTGTTTTTT,CASMSGRATGELFF
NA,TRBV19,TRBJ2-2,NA,TGTGCCAGTAGTTCCACTAGTCCCACCGGGGAGCTGTTTTTT,CASSSTSPTGELFF
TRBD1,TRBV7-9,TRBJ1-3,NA,TGTGCCAGCCGACGGACAGGGGAAACTGGAAACACCATATATTTT,CASRRTGETGNTIYF
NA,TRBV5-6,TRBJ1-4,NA,TGTGCCAGCAGCGGGAGGAGAGGGGATCCTAATGAAAAACTGTTTTTT,CASSGRRGDPNEKLFF
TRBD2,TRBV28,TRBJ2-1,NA,TGTGCCAGCAGTTTAATACTAGCGGGAGGACAATACAATGAGCAGTTCTTC,CASSLILAGGQYNEQFF
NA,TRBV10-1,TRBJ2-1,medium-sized,TGCGCCAGCAGTGAGTCGGTGGATGAGCAGTTCTTC,CASSESVDEQFF
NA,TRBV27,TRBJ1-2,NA,TGTGCCAGCAGCCGGTCGGGACCGCACTATGGCTACACCTTC,CASSRSGPHYGYTF
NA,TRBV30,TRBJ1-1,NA,TGTGCCTGGAGTTCAGGTCTGGGGACTGAAGCTTTCTTT,CAWSSGLGTEAFF